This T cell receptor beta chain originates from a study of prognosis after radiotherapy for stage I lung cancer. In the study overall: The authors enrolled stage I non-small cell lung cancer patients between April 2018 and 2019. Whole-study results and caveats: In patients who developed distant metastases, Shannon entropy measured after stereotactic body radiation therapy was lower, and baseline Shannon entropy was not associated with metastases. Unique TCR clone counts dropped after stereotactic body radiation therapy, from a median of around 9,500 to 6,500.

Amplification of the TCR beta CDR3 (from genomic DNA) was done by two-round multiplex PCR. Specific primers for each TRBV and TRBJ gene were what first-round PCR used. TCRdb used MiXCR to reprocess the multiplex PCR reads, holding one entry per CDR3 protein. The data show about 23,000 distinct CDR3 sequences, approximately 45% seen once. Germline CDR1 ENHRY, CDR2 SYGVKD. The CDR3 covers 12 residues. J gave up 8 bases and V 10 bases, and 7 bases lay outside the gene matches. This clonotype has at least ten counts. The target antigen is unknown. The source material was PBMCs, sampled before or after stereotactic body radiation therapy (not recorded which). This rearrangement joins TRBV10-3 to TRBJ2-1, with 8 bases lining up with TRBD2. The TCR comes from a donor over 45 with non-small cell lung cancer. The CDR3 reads CATRAGGDEQFF. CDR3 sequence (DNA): TGTGCCACCCGGGCGGGAGGAGATGAGCAGTTCTTC.